Given below is one T cell receptor (beta chain) in context. Its antigen has not been determined. One base away there is no much larger clone; base qualities are not given. This same CDR3 is encoded by further DNA sequences in the sample. The data originate from a study of T cell responses to AZD1222 COVID-19 vaccine listed by TCRdb under 2021. Background for the entire study: Because spike-specific TCR depth and breadth did not differ between the two schedules, AZD1222 recipients who got a second dose at roughly 4 weeks were pooled with those who got a second dose at roughly 12 weeks. Trial participants were enrolled by age into subgroups of 18-55, 56-69 and 70-plus years, and around 150, 28 and 57 TCR-sequenced participants, respectively, were included in these subgroups. TCR sequencing was performed for some 250 trial participants, of whom about 210 were given two doses of AZD1222 and some 25 were given two doses of MenACWY control vaccine.

What the authors observed across the whole study: Because no day 14 peak-response samples were available, repertoires were characterized only after the peak T cell response. The 56-69-year group was small, and its depth increase did not reach significance, likely because of low power. Participants were mostly white British, with more females than males. The authors suggested clonal diversity may have been underestimated. After two AZD1222 doses, both the breadth and the depth of spike-specific TCRs were significantly higher than at day 0 and than in MenACWY recipients. The vaccine-associated CD4 TCRs covered the entire spike protein, and the dominant responses fell in regions 160-218 and 743-854. Conclusions about previously exposed vaccinees are limited, since just 5 or 6 AZD1222 recipients were seropositive for SARS-CoV-2 at baseline. Nearly half of unique spike-specific TCRs reportedly recognized epitopes outside regions mutated in the B.1.351 and B.1.1.7 variants.

The CDR3 regions of human TCRbeta chains were subjected to immunosequencing. On the authors' methods: TCRs in the repertoires were compared against a reference library of SARS-CoV-2-specific TCRs that had been generated with the MIRA antigen-specificity platform. Breadth meant the fraction of unique TCRs that were SARS-CoV-2-associated, whereas depth meant the fraction of total T cells that were SARS-CoV-2-associated. Using the MIRA data, each spike-specific TCR was assigned both to the spike region to which the TCR was reactive and to a CD4 or CD8 class. Log10-transformed breadth and depth values were compared by one-way ANOVA with Sidak's multiple comparisons tests. This immuneACCESS table, as held by TCRdb, lists in-frame sequences with V and J called but not all clones. Of the missing ones, under half trace to an unresolved V gene in checked studies; the others have no known cause. V, J and clone size are those of that table, while D and trimming were read from the DNA. The sample contains roughly 180,000 clones, 85% to 90% of them found a single time. The leading ten clones occupy 0.4% to 0.5% of the sample.

This specimen's time point label, interpreted: baseline before first vaccination. The vaccinee samples were drawn from two UK trials, COV001 and COV002, one of which was a single-blind randomized controlled phase 2/3 trial testing AZD1222 (ChAdOx1 nCoV-19) in healthy adults. Trial participant PBMC samples were collected at day 0 and day 28 after the second dose for TCRbeta chain sequencing. This specimen consisted of peripheral blood, obtained on day 0 of AZD1222 vaccination. The clonotype comes from an adult in good health.

The nucleotides read TGTGCCAGCAGCTTCGGACAGGGGGCTTCACCCCTCCACTTT. It encodes CASSFGQGASPLHF. This sequence uses TRBV7-2 and TRBJ1-6, with 11 central nucleotides matching TRBD1. Its CDR3 holds 14 amino acids, cysteine through phenylalanine. Just the 42-base CDR3 DNA is kept, in frame starting at base 1. Trimming accounts for 3 bases at V and 9 bases at J, while the number of junction bases matched to no gene is 1. In the germline V gene, CDR1 corresponds to SGHTA and CDR2 to FQGNSA.